A single sample is the source of the 21 T cell receptor beta chains below, sequenced in a study of identifying expanded T cells in peripheral blood (dated by TCRdb to the late 2010s). Library preparation was by the immunoSEQ multiplex PCR assay. The immuneACCESS repertoire file appears here via TCRdb, limited to in-frame rearrangements. These files lack a portion of the clones; in checked studies, under half of the deficit traces to unresolved V genes, and the cause of the others is not known. The sample table holds approximately 140,000 clones, of which approximately 86% were seen once. The ten largest clonotypes hold 8% to 9% of the sample. Sequences were obtained from blood. These receptors were taken from a person between 18 and 70 years old in good health.

The V gene is TRBV7-2, the J gene TRBJ1-6, with a possible D match to TRBD1 (5 bases). Germline CDR1 and CDR2: SGHTA and FQGNSA. This CDR3 region has 15 residues. V gave up 5 bases and J gave up 13 bases, with 21 bases separating them. The CDR3 bases are TGTGCCAGCAGCCCCGCCGGGACGCTTACGGCCCCCCTCCACTTT. Protein: CASSPAGTLTAPLHF.

This clone was counted once. The chain links TRBV6-5 to TRBJ1-1; TRBD1 agrees at 7 bases. The V and J ends lost 6 bases and 2 bases, in that order; junction bases with no gene match: 6. This CDR3 region has 14 residues. Germline V gene data show CDR1 as MNHEY and CDR2 as SVGAGI. CDR3 nucleotides: TGTGCCAGCAGCTCCGGGACAGCCAACACTGAAGCTTTCTTT. This encodes CASSSGTANTEAFF.

This clone was detected only a few times. The rearrangement joins TRBV30 to TRBJ1-1, with D maybe TRBD1 (6 bases). Germline CDR1 reads GTSNPN; CDR2 reads SVGIG (reference sequence). V lost 4 bases and J lost 10, with 13 bases in between. The CDR3 is 11 residues long. The CDR3, as DNA: TGTGCCTGGACCCAAACAGGGAGAGCTTTCTTT. This translates into CAWTQTGRAFF.

The chain couples TRBV4-2 to TRBJ2-2; TRBD2 matches at 7 bases. Losses at the gene ends were 1 base for V and 3 bases for J; bases not matched to a gene: 8. The CDR3 sequence is 17 residues long. The germline CDR1 and CDR2 sequences are LGHNA and YNFKEQ. The CDR3 protein is CASSQVELASYTGELFF. CDR3 coding DNA: TGTGCCAGCAGCCAAGTAGAACTAGCGAGTTACACCGGGGAGCTGTTTTTT.

V usage is TRBV29-1 and J usage is TRBJ2-7, with D possibly TRBD1 on 5 matching bases. CDR1 and CDR2 from the germline V gene are SQVTM and ANQGSEA. Trimming left V 3 bases short and J 5 bases short, with 11 bases between. This CDR3 is 12 amino acids long. DNA of the CDR3: TGCAGCGTTGACCAGGGAACCCACGAGCAGTACTTC. It yields the protein CSVDQGTHEQYF.

V usage is TRBV29-1 and J usage is TRBJ2-3; no reliable D call. The CDR3 is 16 residues long. Germline V gene sequence: CDR1 SQVTM, CDR2 ANQGSEA. The V end lost 1 base, the J end lost 0 bases, and 14 bases lay between the germline ends. CDR3 bases: TGCAGCGTTGAAGCCCCTTATACCGGGAGCACAGATACGCAGTATTTT. This encodes CSVEAPYTGSTDTQYF.

The chain is built from TRBV4-1 and TRBJ1-4; D is unresolved. The germline V and J ends were trimmed by 4 bases and 8 bases, with 20 bases remaining between them. Germline loops: CDR1 MGHRA, CDR2 YSYEKL. This CDR3 comprises 16 residues. The chain's CDR3 is CASSLLTAGSGEKLFF. CDR3 DNA: TGCGCCAGCAGCCTACTTACCGCAGGCTCGGGCGAAAAACTGTTTTTT.

The genes are TRBV7-3 and TRBJ2-6; 8 positions match TRBD2. J gave up 0 bases and V 7 bases, and 17 bases lay outside the gene matches. Germline loops: CDR1 SGHTA, CDR2 FQGTGA. CDR3 length: 20 residues. CDR3 region: CASTAPKKREFCSGANVLTF. The CDR3, as DNA: TGTGCCAGCACCGCCCCTAAAAAGCGGGAGTTCTGCTCTGGGGCCAACGTCCTGACTTTC. Using reference TRBV7-3 and TRBJ2-6 for the parts outside the CDR3, the full variable domain is GAGVSQTPSNKVTEKGKYVELRCDPISGHTALYWYRQSLGQGPEFLIYFQGTGAADDSGLPNDRFFAVRPEGSVSTLKIQRTERGDSAVYLCASTAPKKREFCSGANVLTFGAGSRLTVL.

This clone was observed a few times. The rearrangement joins TRBV5-1 to TRBJ2-7, with 9 bases identical to TRBD1. Trimming removed 4 bases from V and 5 bases from J; junction bases left unmatched: 16. Germline CDR1 SGHRS, CDR2 YFSETQ. This CDR3 comprises 17 residues. Here the CDR3 reads CASSLRPDRGGLNEQYF. The CDR3, as DNA: TGCGCCAGCAGCCTAAGACCCGACAGGGGGGGGCTCAACGAGCAGTACTTC.

This clone was counted only a few times. The chain links TRBV30 to TRBJ1-6, with TRBD1 identical over 9 bases. The CDR3 extends over 13 amino acids. CDR1 and CDR2 from the germline V gene are GTSNPN and SVGIG (reference sequence). The J segment lost 7 bases and the V segment lost 4 bases, leaving 2 bases of the junction unmatched. In DNA, the CDR3 is TGTGCCTGGACAGGACAGGGGAATTCACCCCTCCACTTT. It codes for CAWTGQGNSPLHF.

This clone was counted once. This chain uses TRBV7-2 with TRBJ2-1, with TRBD1 matching over 11 bases. Germline V lookup: CDR1 SGHTA, CDR2 FQGNSA. With 7 bases clipped from V and 8 bases from J, the junction kept 13 bases outside the gene matches. The CDR3 runs to 16 residues. DNA for the CDR3: TGTGCCAGCACCTGGTACGAATCGGGACAGGGGGATGAGCAGTTCTTC. It is translated as CASTWYESGQGDEQFF.

This chain joins TRBV6-6 and TRBJ2-7, with TRBD2 identical over 12 bases. The junction had 13 bases not matched to a gene; V was cut back by 8 bases and J by 5 bases. Germline CDR1 MNHNY, CDR2 SVGAGI (reference sequence). The CDR3 is 16 residues long. Written as DNA, the CDR3 is TGTGCCAGCTCAAAAGGACTAGCGGGAAGTCGAGACGAGCAGTACTTC. This gives the protein CASSKGLAGSRDEQYF.

The rearrangement links TRBV5-6 to TRBJ1-5, with no clear D. V was cut by 0 bases and J by 3 bases, with 13 bases left in between. The CDR3 runs 16 residues. CDR1 is SGHDT, CDR2 YYEEEE, per germline. The CDR3, as DNA: TGTGCCAGCAGCTTGGCCGCTTGGCAGAACAATCAGCCCCAGCATTTT. It yields the protein CASSLAAWQNNQPQHF.

This chain's CDR3 is CASSPPGDEQFF. As DNA, the CDR3 is TGTGCCAGCTCACCACCGGGCGATGAGCAGTTCTTC. This chain connects TRBV18 to TRBJ2-1, with D uncertain. CDR1 is KGHSH and CDR2 is LQKENI in the germline V gene. The V and J ends lost 0 bases and 8 bases respectively, with 5 bases between them. The CDR3 loop spans 12 amino acids.

This chain joins TRBV5-4 and TRBJ1-2, with 7 bases identical to TRBD1. Germline V gives CDR1 SGHNT, CDR2 YYREEE (reference sequence). J gave up 7 bases and V 0 bases, and 9 bases lay outside the gene matches. The CDR3 has 15 amino acids. CDR3 loop: CASSLDRGFVRGYTF. DNA for the CDR3: TGTGCCAGCAGCTTGGACAGGGGATTTGTTCGTGGCTACACCTTC.

The chain has TRBV19 and TRBJ2-7, with TRBD2 identical over 14 bases. Germline trimming cut 0 bases from V and 3 bases from J; bases unmatched to any gene: 7. This CDR3 is built from 18 residues. Germline loops: CDR1 LNHDA, CDR2 SQIVND (reference sequence). CDR3 nucleotide sequence: TGTGCCAGTAGTATAGACGGGACTAGCGGGGGCCTACTCTACGAGCAGTACTTC. Residues: CASSIDGTSGGLLYEQYF.

The CDR3 region has the DNA TGTGCCAGCAGTGAAGACAGGGGATACTATGGCTACACCTTC. This sequence encodes CASSEDRGYYGYTF. This chain joins TRBV13 and TRBJ1-2, with TRBD1 matching over 8 bases. The CDR3 is 14 residues long. V dropped 6 bases and J dropped 3; count of bases not matched to a gene: 6. Germline CDR1 is PRHDT and CDR2 is FYEKMQ (reference sequence).

The V gene is TRBV7-6, the J gene TRBJ2-1; 11 bases are a match to TRBD1. Germline V gives CDR1 SGHVS, CDR2 FNYEAQ. The V segment lost 4 bases and the J segment 8 bases; nucleotides outside the gene matches: 4. The CDR3 totals 14 residues. The DNA for the CDR3 is TGTGCCAGCAGCTCGGACAGGGGGCGATATGAGCAGTTCTTC. This translates into CASSSDRGRYEQFF. The complete variable domain, with remaining parts taken from reference TRBV7-6 and TRBJ2-1, reads GAGVSQSPRYKVTKRGQDVALRCDPISGHVSLYWYRQALGQGPEFLTYFNYEAQQDKSGLPNDRFSAERPEGSISTLTIQRTEQRDSAMYRCASSSDRGRYEQFFGPGTRLTVL.

The J gene is TRBJ1-3, the V gene TRBV7-6; 7 nucleotides line up with TRBD1. The CDR3 totals 14 residues. V was pared by 4 bases and J by 3 bases, with 3 bases of the junction left unmatched. Germline lookup yields CDR1 SGHVS and CDR2 FNYEAQ. The CDR3 DNA reads TGTGCCAGCAGCTCTACAGGGGATGGAAACACCATATATTTT. Its protein is CASSSTGDGNTIYF.

The V and J genes are TRBV6-4 and TRBJ2-3; 9 nucleotides agree with TRBD1. Germline trimming cut 4 bases from V and 3 bases from J; bases unmatched to any gene: 8. Per germline, CDR1 MRHNA and CDR2 SNTAGT. There are 16 residues in the CDR3. The DNA of the CDR3 is TGTGCCAGCAGTGCAATTCCGGGACAGGGTACAGATACGCAGTATTTT. Its translation is CASSAIPGQGTDTQYF.

V is TRBV7-3 and J is TRBJ2-7; 11 nucleotides match TRBD1. The junction had 7 bases not matched to a gene; V was cut back by 5 bases and J by 4 bases. The CDR3 has 15 amino acids. Germline assignment: CDR1 SGHTA and CDR2 FQGTGA. The CDR3 coding sequence is TGTGCCAGCAGCCTCTCCGGGACAGGGGGTTACGAGCAGTACTTC. It yields the protein CASSLSGTGGYEQYF.